The 21 T cell receptor beta chains in this list originate from one sample, sequenced in a study of blood T cell repertoires in COVID-19. Assay used: immunoSEQ multiplex PCR; TCRdb lists only in-frame clones, some missing. Of over 55,000 clones in the sample, about 75% were seen once. Specimen: peripheral blood. These receptors were obtained from a human donor in a cohort sampled during active COVID-19.

The rearrangement uses TRBV6-2 or TRBV6-3 and TRBJ1-1; D is undetermined. Germline V gene sequence: CDR1 MNHEY, CDR2 SVGEGT. This CDR3 has 13 residues. The V gene lost 6 bases and the J gene lost 1 base, with 9 bases spanning the gap. For the CDR3, the DNA is TGTGCCAGCAGCCCCACTCAGAACACTGAAGCTTTCTTT. The encoded protein is CASSPTQNTEAFF.

This clone was detected only a few times. This chain uses TRBV6-5 with TRBJ1-2; D is unresolved. The CDR3 is 16 amino acids. Trimming took 1 base from V and 4 from J, leaving 16 bases between them. In germline, CDR1 is MNHEY, CDR2 SVGAGI. The CDR3 spells CASSYWSTESIYGYTF. CDR3 nucleotides: TGTGCCAGCAGTTACTGGTCCACAGAGAGTATCTATGGCTACACCTTC.

The V gene is TRBV11-2, the J gene TRBJ2-1; TRBD2 is a possible D gene (6 bases). Per germline, CDR1 SGHAT and CDR2 FQNNGV. This CDR3 has 11 residues. The V end lost 1 base, the J end lost 16 bases, and 11 bases lay between the germline ends. The CDR3 DNA follows: TGTGCCAGCAGCTTAGGGCCTAGCGAATTCTTC. Protein product: CASSLGPSEFF.

This clone was detected once. The chain has TRBV5-1 and TRBJ2-1; no reliable D call. Germline-derived CDR1 and CDR2 are SGHRS and YFSETQ. The CDR3 totals 14 residues. Between the trimmed V and J ends, which lost 4 bases and 5 bases, there was a span of 13 bases. CDR3 region: CASSTSEYNNEQFF. CDR3 DNA: TGCGCCAGCAGCACCAGCGAGTACAACAATGAGCAGTTCTTC.

The V gene is TRBV7-2, the J gene TRBJ1-1; a weak D match, TRBD1 (5 bases). This CDR3 contains 14 residues. CDR1 is SGHTA and CDR2 is FQGNSA in the germline V gene. The germline V and J ends were trimmed by 5 bases and 1 base, with 11 bases remaining between them. CDR3 DNA: TGTGCCAGCAGCCCTGGAGACAGGAACACTGAAGCTTTCTTT. Protein: CASSPGDRNTEAFF.

CDR3 region: CASSYPERNQPQHF. CDR3 coding DNA: TGTGCCAGCAGTTACCCGGAGCGTAATCAGCCCCAGCATTTT. The chain is built from TRBV6-6 and TRBJ1-5; D ambiguous. This CDR3 region has 14 residues. The germline V gene encodes CDR1 MNHNY and CDR2 SVGAGI (reference sequence). Trimming shortened V by 2 bases and J by 4 bases, and 9 bases separated the two germline ends.

The chain has TRBV6-2 or TRBV6-3 and TRBJ1-4; 7 bases are a match to TRBD1. J lost 2 bases, V lost 6 bases, and 6 bases had no gene match. Germline CDR1 reads MNHEY; CDR2 reads SVGEGT. The CDR3 is made up of 15 amino acids. CDR3 loop: CASSPGQRTNEKLFF. DNA for the CDR3: TGTGCCAGCAGCCCGGGACAGAGGACTAATGAAAAACTGTTTTTT.

This chain links TRBV2 with TRBJ2-5; tentatively, D is TRBD2 (6 bases). The CDR3 length is 16 residues. Germline assignment: CDR1 SNHLY and CDR2 FYNNEI. V was shortened by 6 bases and J by 2 bases, with 19 bases between the two germline ends. CDR3 DNA: TGTGCCAGCAGGGTGCTAGCGCCTGGTGGGCAAGAGACCCAGTACTTC. Residues: CASRVLAPGGQETQYF.

This rearrangement joins TRBV27 to TRBJ2-5; D ambiguous. The germline V and J ends were trimmed by 0 bases and 2 bases, with 4 bases remaining between them. Germline CDR1 and CDR2: MNHEY and SMNVEV (reference sequence). There are 13 residues in the CDR3. The CDR3 bases are TGTGCCAGCAGTTTATCATTACAAGAGACCCAGTACTTC. Amino acid sequence: CASSLSLQETQYF.

The chain's CDR3 is CASSLGQGRMYEQYF. The CDR3, as DNA: TGCGCCAGCAGCTTGGGACAGGGACGTATGTACGAGCAGTACTTC. This chain uses TRBV5-1 with TRBJ2-7; 7 nucleotides line up with TRBD1. This CDR3 has 15 residues. V gave up 0 bases and J gave up 4 bases; unmatched junction bases: 7. CDR1 SGHRS and CDR2 YFSETQ come from the germline V gene.

The chain employs TRBV24-1 and TRBJ2-1; 10 bases align to TRBD2. The length of the CDR3 is 13 residues. Per the germline V gene, CDR1 is KGHDR and CDR2 is SFDVKD. J was trimmed by 5 bases and V by 9 bases; bases with no gene match: 3. The CDR3: CATVGTSDNEQFF. In nucleotides, the CDR3 is TGTGCCACCGTCGGGACTAGCGACAATGAGCAGTTCTTC.

The genes are TRBV29-1 and TRBJ2-1; 8 nucleotides agree with TRBD1. The germline V gene encodes CDR1 SQVTM and CDR2 ANQGSEA. The CDR3 has 13 amino acids. The V segment lost 8 bases and the J segment 6 bases; nucleotides outside the gene matches: 9. CDR3 region: CSTDGQGTNEQFF. CDR3 coding DNA: TGCAGCACGGACGGACAGGGCACCAATGAGCAGTTCTTC.

The CDR3 coding sequence is TGTGCCAGCAGGACCGGGACAGGCTCCTACGAGCAGTACTTC. Translation: CASRTGTGSYEQYF. This chain links TRBV6-5 with TRBJ2-7, with TRBD1 identical over 8 bases. The V segment lost 6 bases and the J segment 0 bases; nucleotides outside the gene matches: 4. Germline V lookup: CDR1 MNHEY, CDR2 SVGAGI. This CDR3 has 14 amino acids.

The chain uses TRBV20-1 and TRBJ2-2; D remains unclear. The CDR3 contains 11 residues. Germline lookup yields CDR1 DFQATT and CDR2 SNEGSKA (reference sequence). V shed 0 bases and J shed 13 bases, with 9 bases lying between them. CDR3 DNA sequence: TGCAGTGCTAGAGACCCCCCGTCGCTGTTTTTT. It translates to CSARDPPSLFF.

DNA of the CDR3: TGTGCCAGCAGCTTAGCCCTAGATCCCCAACGCCCGTTCTTC. Translation: CASSLALDPQRPFF. The chain carries TRBV7-9 and TRBJ2-1; no clear D. This CDR3 spans 14 amino acids. The V and J ends lost 0 bases and 15 bases respectively, with 18 bases between them. Germline CDR1 SEHNR, CDR2 FQNEAQ (reference sequence). Based on the CDR3 plus reference TRBV7-9 and TRBJ2-1, the full variable domain is DTGVSQNPRHKITKRGQNVTFRCDPISEHNRLYWYRQTLGQGPEFLTYFQNEAQLEKSRLLSDRFSAERPKGSFSTLEIQRTEQGDSAMYLCASSLALDPQRPFFGPGTRLTVL.

The chain joins TRBV18 to TRBJ1-6, with D possibly being TRBD1 (5 bases). Trimming removed 1 base at V and 8 bases at J, with 9 bases between. This CDR3 comprises 14 residues. The germline V gene encodes CDR1 KGHSH and CDR2 LQKENI. The CDR3 bases are TGTGCCAGCTCACCACGGGGGGAGCATTCACCCCTCCACTTT. Its translation is CASSPRGEHSPLHF.

The CDR3 region has the DNA TGTGCCAGCAGTGAGGCGGGGTACACTGAAGCTTTCTTT. Translated, it gives CASSEAGYTEAFF. V is TRBV2 and J is TRBJ1-1; D remains ambiguous. Germline CDR1 reads SNHLY; CDR2 reads FYNNEI. V was clipped by 3 bases and J by 3 bases, with 8 bases between them. The CDR3 extends over 13 amino acids.

CDR3 residues: CASSPERTSHQHF. For the CDR3, the DNA is TGTGCCAGCAGTCCAGAGCGGACCTCTCACCAGCATTTT. The chain links TRBV12-3 or TRBV12-4 to TRBJ1-5; no clear D. The germline V and J ends were trimmed by 5 bases and 12 bases, with 17 bases remaining between them. The CDR3 is 13 residues long.

The rearrangement joins TRBV5-1 to TRBJ2-3; perhaps TRBD1 as D (5 bases). This CDR3 has 15 amino acids. The V and J ends lost 0 bases and 6 bases respectively, with 14 bases between them. CDR1 and CDR2 (germline): SGHRS, YFSETQ. The DNA for the CDR3 is TGCGCCAGCAGCTTGGACCCGGGTGGGGCCGATACGCAGTATTTT. It specifies CASSLDPGGADTQYF.

The V and J genes are TRBV5-6 and TRBJ2-5, with 8 bases that match TRBD2. CDR1 and CDR2 (germline): SGHDT, YYEEEE. This CDR3 is 13 amino acids long. The ends lost 2 bases at V and 7 bases at J; junction bases unmatched: 4. The CDR3 sequence: CASSLGLAGTQYF. In DNA, the CDR3 is TGTGCCAGCAGCTTAGGACTAGCTGGGACCCAGTACTTC.

The chain couples TRBV18 to TRBJ2-2; TRBD1 agrees at 8 bases. Germline-derived CDR1 and CDR2 are KGHSH and LQKENI. The CDR3 contains 16 residues. J lost 2 bases, V lost 0 bases, and 2 bases had no gene match. This CDR3 reads CASSPPGQGNTGELFF. In DNA form, the CDR3 reads TGTGCCAGCTCACCACCCGGACAGGGTAACACCGGGGAGCTGTTTTTT.